This is a list of T cell receptor beta chains from one sample in a study of somatic mutations in cytotoxic T cells in rheumatoid arthritis. TCRdb's table, derived via immunoSEQ multiplex PCR, lists solely in-frame clones and lacks some. Of about 15,000 clones in the sample, 72% were seen once. Material: CD8+ T cells sorted from blood. These receptors were taken from an adult with rheumatoid arthritis. Both conserved end residues are part of each CDR3. Each record gives: CDR3 protein, CDR3 DNA, V gene, clone size, D gene, J gene. D genes are given only for firm matches. Rows give clone size only sometimes, using once, few, many, or a class for an expanded clone.

cdr3_aa: CASSPGGFYNEQFF; cdr3_nt: TGTGCCAGCAGTCCAGGGGGGTTCTACAATGAGCAGTTCTTC; v_call: TRBV27; clone_size: few; d_call: .; j_call: TRBJ2-1
cdr3_aa: CASGLPTGDSSNYGYTF; cdr3_nt: TGTGCCAGCGGACTGCCGACAGGGGATTCCTCTAACTATGGCTACACCTTC; v_call: TRBV7-9; clone_size: .; d_call: TRBD1; j_call: TRBJ1-2
cdr3_aa: CASSQVGTGELFF; cdr3_nt: TGCGCCAGCAGCCAAGTGGGCACCGGGGAGCTGTTTTTT; v_call: TRBV4-1; clone_size: .; d_call: .; j_call: TRBJ2-2
cdr3_aa: CASSSLVGEDTGELFF; cdr3_nt: TGTGCCAGCAGCTCCCTGGTCGGAGAAGACACCGGGGAGCTGTTTTTT; v_call: TRBV7-9; clone_size: once; d_call: .; j_call: TRBJ2-2
cdr3_aa: CASSFLGGSQETQYF; cdr3_nt: TGTGCCAGCAGTTTTCTCGGGGGGAGCCAAGAGACCCAGTACTTC; v_call: TRBV27; clone_size: .; d_call: TRBD2; j_call: TRBJ2-5
cdr3_aa: CASSLDGLSGNTIYF; cdr3_nt: TGTGCCAGCAGCTTAGACGGTCTCTCCGGGAACACCATATATTTT; v_call: TRBV7-2; clone_size: .; d_call: .; j_call: TRBJ1-3
cdr3_aa: CATSQSRGGHEQFF; cdr3_nt: TGTGCCACCAGCCAATCGCGGGGGGGGCATGAGCAGTTCTTC; v_call: TRBV15; clone_size: .; d_call: TRBD2; j_call: TRBJ2-1
cdr3_aa: CASKQNTEAFF; cdr3_nt: TGTGCCAGTAAGCAAAACACTGAAGCTTTCTTT; v_call: TRBV19; clone_size: few; d_call: .; j_call: TRBJ1-1
cdr3_aa: CASSPLAGVPDTQYF; cdr3_nt: TGTGCCAGCAGCCCTTTAGCGGGGGTCCCGGATACGCAGTATTTT; v_call: TRBV2; clone_size: .; d_call: TRBD2; j_call: TRBJ2-3
cdr3_aa: CASSKASSRGSPLHF; cdr3_nt: TGTGCCAGCAGCAAAGCATCTTCTAGAGGGTCACCCCTCCACTTT; v_call: TRBV21-1; clone_size: .; d_call: .; j_call: TRBJ1-6
cdr3_aa: CASSPRAGGRKAFF; cdr3_nt: TGTGCCAGCAGTCCGCGGGCCGGCGGGCGAAAGGCTTTCTTT; v_call: TRBV28; clone_size: .; d_call: .; j_call: TRBJ1-1
cdr3_aa: CASKWGNQPQHF; cdr3_nt: TGTGCCAGCAAGTGGGGGAATCAGCCCCAGCATTTT; v_call: TRBV28; clone_size: .; d_call: .; j_call: TRBJ1-5
cdr3_aa: CASSSDSGKAFF; cdr3_nt: TGTGCCAGCAGCTCCGACTCAGGGAAAGCTTTCTTT; v_call: TRBV11-3; clone_size: .; d_call: .; j_call: TRBJ1-1
cdr3_aa: CASSPRTGGSYEQYF; cdr3_nt: TGTGCCAGCAGTCCTCGGACAGGAGGCTCCTACGAGCAGTACTTC; v_call: TRBV6-1; clone_size: medium-sized; d_call: TRBD1; j_call: TRBJ2-7
cdr3_aa: CASSLRWAGSSYNSPLHF; cdr3_nt: TGTGCCAGCAGTTTAAGGTGGGCGGGCAGCTCCTATAATTCACCCCTCCACTTT; v_call: TRBV28; clone_size: .; d_call: .; j_call: TRBJ1-6
cdr3_aa: CASSEELQPQHF; cdr3_nt: TGTGCCAGCAGTGAAGAGTTACAGCCCCAGCATTTT; v_call: TRBV2; clone_size: .; d_call: .; j_call: TRBJ1-5
cdr3_aa: CSVEPWGGGGDEQFF; cdr3_nt: TGCAGCGTTGAACCCTGGGGGGGCGGAGGGGATGAGCAGTTCTTC; v_call: TRBV29-1; clone_size: once; d_call: .; j_call: TRBJ2-1
cdr3_aa: CASSILSKDSRSGNTIYF; cdr3_nt: TGTGCCAGTAGTATATTATCTAAGGACAGCCGCTCTGGAAACACCATATATTTT; v_call: TRBV19; clone_size: .; d_call: .; j_call: TRBJ1-3
cdr3_aa: CASSLYEGSSYEQYF; cdr3_nt: TGTGCCAGCAGCTTATACGAGGGGTCGTCCTACGAGCAGTACTTC; v_call: TRBV7-8; clone_size: .; d_call: .; j_call: TRBJ2-7
cdr3_aa: CASSLTGGTTDTQYF; cdr3_nt: TGTGCCAGCAGCTTAACGGGGGGGACCACAGATACGCAGTATTTT; v_call: TRBV7-3; clone_size: .; d_call: TRBD2; j_call: TRBJ2-3
cdr3_aa: CASGAYNEQFF; cdr3_nt: TGTGCCAGTGGCGCCTACAATGAGCAGTTCTTC; v_call: TRBV7-6; clone_size: few; d_call: .; j_call: TRBJ2-1
cdr3_aa: CASSPGGEGFTEQFF; cdr3_nt: TGTGCCAGCAGTCCCGGCGGAGAAGGGTTCACTGAGCAGTTCTTC; v_call: TRBV6-5; clone_size: .; d_call: .; j_call: TRBJ2-1
cdr3_aa: CASSIGQGNEQYF; cdr3_nt: TGTGCCAGTAGTATAGGACAGGGGAACGAGCAGTACTTC; v_call: TRBV19; clone_size: few; d_call: TRBD1; j_call: TRBJ2-7
cdr3_aa: CAWSVTDIENTEAFF; cdr3_nt: TGTGCCTGGAGTGTTACGGACATCGAGAACACTGAAGCTTTCTTT; v_call: TRBV30; clone_size: once; d_call: .; j_call: TRBJ1-1
cdr3_aa: CASSPDPLSYNEQFF; cdr3_nt: TGTGCCAGCAGCCCGGACCCACTTTCCTACAATGAGCAGTTCTTC; v_call: TRBV9; clone_size: .; d_call: .; j_call: TRBJ2-1
cdr3_aa: CASSELAGVQETQYF; cdr3_nt: TGTGCCAGCAGTGAACTAGCGGGGGTTCAGGAGACCCAGTACTTC; v_call: TRBV6-1; clone_size: .; d_call: TRBD2; j_call: TRBJ2-5
cdr3_aa: CASSLPTGVSGNTIYF; cdr3_nt: TGTGCCAGCAGCTTGCCTACAGGGGTTTCTGGAAACACCATATATTTT; v_call: TRBV7-2; clone_size: few; d_call: TRBD1; j_call: TRBJ1-3